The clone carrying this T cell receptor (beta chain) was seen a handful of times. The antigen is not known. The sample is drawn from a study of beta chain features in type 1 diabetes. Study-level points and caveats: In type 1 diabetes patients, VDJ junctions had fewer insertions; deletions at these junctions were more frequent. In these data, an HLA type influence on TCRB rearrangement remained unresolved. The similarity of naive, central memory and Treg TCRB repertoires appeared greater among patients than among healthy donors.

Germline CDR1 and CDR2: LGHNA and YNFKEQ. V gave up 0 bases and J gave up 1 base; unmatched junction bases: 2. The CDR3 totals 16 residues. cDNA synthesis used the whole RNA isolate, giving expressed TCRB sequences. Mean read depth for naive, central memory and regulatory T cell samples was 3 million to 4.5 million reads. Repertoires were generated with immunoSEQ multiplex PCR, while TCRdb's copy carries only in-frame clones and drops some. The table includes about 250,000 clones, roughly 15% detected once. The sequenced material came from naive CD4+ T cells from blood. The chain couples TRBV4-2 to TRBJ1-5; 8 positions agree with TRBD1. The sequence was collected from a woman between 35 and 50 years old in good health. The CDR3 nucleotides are TGTGCCAGCAGCCAAGAAGACAGGGGAAGCAATCAGCCCCAGCATTTT. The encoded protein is CASSQEDRGSNQPQHF.